Listed below are T cell receptor beta chains from one sample, sequenced in a study of shared clonotypes between healthy human individuals. TCRdb's copy holds only in-frame clones and misses some; the assay was immunoSEQ multiplex PCR. The table shows about 1.5 million clones, with approximately 98% occurring only once. What was sequenced was naive CD4+ T cells sorted from blood. The receptors stem from a man between 25 and 39 years old in good health. The CDR3 runs from the conserved cysteine through the conserved F or W. The order of the fields is V gene, CDR3 length, clone size, D gene, J gene, CDR3 protein, CDR3 DNA. A D gene is named only where the DNA matches it firmly. Size tells how often a clone was seen (once, few, many) or the class of an expanded clone, and some rows leave it out.

v_gene: TRBV2
len: 14
abundance: NA
d_gene: NA
j_gene: TRBJ2-7
CDR3aa: CASSEGVPSYEQYF
CDR3nt: TGTGCCAGCAGTGAGGGAGTCCCCTCCTACGAGCAGTACTTC

v_gene: TRBV5-4
len: 15
abundance: once
d_gene: NA
j_gene: TRBJ1-3
CDR3aa: CASSSAGGLGNTIYF
CDR3nt: TGTGCCAGCAGCTCTGCGGGGGGACTGGGGAACACCATATATTTT

v_gene: TRBV5-1
len: 16
abundance: NA
d_gene: NA
j_gene: TRBJ1-1
CDR3aa: CASSGKGGPMNTEAFF
CDR3nt: TGCGCCAGCAGCGGGAAGGGTGGCCCCATGAACACTGAAGCTTTCTTT

v_gene: TRBV28
len: 15
abundance: NA
d_gene: NA
j_gene: TRBJ2-2
CDR3aa: CASSPPGHNTGELFF
CDR3nt: TGTGCCAGCAGTCCCCCGGGACACAACACCGGGGAGCTGTTTTTT

v_gene: TRBV5-1
len: 13
abundance: NA
d_gene: NA
j_gene: TRBJ2-5
CDR3aa: CASSRTDQETQYF
CDR3nt: TGCGCCAGCAGTAGGACAGACCAAGAGACCCAGTACTTC

v_gene: TRBV18
len: 16
abundance: NA
d_gene: NA
j_gene: TRBJ2-1
CDR3aa: CASSPGPGNAYNEQFF
CDR3nt: TGTGCCAGCTCACCTGGACCCGGGAATGCCTACAATGAGCAGTTCTTC

v_gene: TRBV28
len: 15
abundance: NA
d_gene: NA
j_gene: TRBJ1-5
CDR3aa: CASSLSVSGNQPQHF
CDR3nt: TGTGCCAGCAGTTTATCGGTCTCAGGTAATCAGCCCCAGCATTTT

v_gene: TRBV25-1
len: 17
abundance: once
d_gene: TRBD1
j_gene: TRBJ2-4
CDR3aa: CASSPTSGTGAKNIQYF
CDR3nt: TGTGCCAGCAGTCCGACCTCCGGGACAGGGGCCAAAAACATTCAGTACTTC

v_gene: TRBV11-2
len: 14
abundance: NA
d_gene: NA
j_gene: TRBJ1-4
CDR3aa: CASSLTVAGEKLFF
CDR3nt: TGTGCCAGCAGCTTAACTGTAGCCGGTGAAAAACTGTTTTTT

v_gene: TRBV7-2
len: 14
abundance: NA
d_gene: NA
j_gene: TRBJ1-5
CDR3aa: CASSSTAQTGPQHF
CDR3nt: TGTGCCAGCAGCTCGACAGCCCAAACGGGCCCCCAGCATTTT

v_gene: TRBV28
len: 19
abundance: NA
d_gene: TRBD2
j_gene: TRBJ2-7
CDR3aa: CASRPLTSGRGTTLYEQYF
CDR3nt: TGTGCCAGCCGGCCCCTGACTAGCGGGAGGGGGACTACTTTGTACGAGCAGTACTTC

v_gene: TRBV15
len: 14
abundance: NA
d_gene: NA
j_gene: TRBJ2-2
CDR3aa: CATSRDPHTGELFF
CDR3nt: TGTGCCACCAGCAGAGATCCACACACCGGGGAGCTGTTTTTT

v_gene: TRBV18
len: 16
abundance: once
d_gene: NA
j_gene: TRBJ2-1
CDR3aa: CASSRKTVSSYNEQFF
CDR3nt: TGTGCCAGCTCACGTAAGACAGTGAGCTCCTACAATGAGCAGTTCTTC

v_gene: TRBV15
len: 16
abundance: NA
d_gene: TRBD2
j_gene: TRBJ2-1
CDR3aa: CATSVRSGRAGNEQFF
CDR3nt: TGTGCCACCAGCGTTCGGAGCGGGAGGGCCGGCAATGAGCAGTTCTTC

v_gene: TRBV5-1
len: 18
abundance: NA
d_gene: TRBD2
j_gene: TRBJ2-3
CDR3aa: CASSLVGAGGPSTDTQYF
CDR3nt: TGCGCCAGCAGCTTGGTAGGGGCGGGAGGTCCTAGCACAGATACGCAGTATTTT

v_gene: TRBV28
len: 15
abundance: NA
d_gene: NA
j_gene: TRBJ1-5
CDR3aa: CASSYSGEGNQPQHF
CDR3nt: TGTGCCAGCAGTTATTCGGGGGAGGGAAATCAGCCCCAGCATTTT

v_gene: TRBV6-1
len: 11
abundance: NA
d_gene: NA
j_gene: TRBJ2-1
CDR3aa: CASSETNEQFF
CDR3nt: TGTGCCAGCAGTGAAACGAATGAGCAGTTCTTC

v_gene: TRBV29-1
len: 13
abundance: once
d_gene: NA
j_gene: TRBJ1-2
CDR3aa: CSVEGSRDYGYTF
CDR3nt: TGCAGCGTTGAAGGTTCGAGGGACTATGGCTACACCTTC

v_gene: TRBV11-2
len: 13
abundance: once
d_gene: NA
j_gene: TRBJ1-2
CDR3aa: CASSPRVQSGYTF
CDR3nt: TGTGCCAGCAGCCCCAGGGTTCAGTCTGGCTACACCTTC

v_gene: TRBV9
len: 14
abundance: NA
d_gene: TRBD2
j_gene: TRBJ2-5
CDR3aa: CASSAGLAGETQYF
CDR3nt: TGTGCCAGCAGCGCGGGACTAGCGGGAGAGACCCAGTACTTC

v_gene: TRBV5-1
len: 14
abundance: NA
d_gene: NA
j_gene: TRBJ2-7
CDR3aa: CASSLGDRSYEQYF
CDR3nt: TGCGCCAGCAGCTTGGGTGACCGGAGCTACGAGCAGTACTTC

v_gene: TRBV7-6
len: 16
abundance: once
d_gene: NA
j_gene: TRBJ1-5
CDR3aa: CASSLGTLRSNQPQHF
CDR3nt: TGTGCCAGCAGCTTAGGTACTCTACGGAGCAATCAGCCCCAGCATTTT

v_gene: TRBV7-2
len: 13
abundance: NA
d_gene: NA
j_gene: TRBJ2-7
CDR3aa: CASSFSGEGEQYF
CDR3nt: TGTGCCAGCAGCTTCTCGGGAGAAGGCGAGCAGTACTTC

v_gene: TRBV10-3
len: 16
abundance: NA
d_gene: TRBD1
j_gene: TRBJ2-2
CDR3aa: CAISPSGGKGPGELFF
CDR3nt: TGTGCCATCAGCCCCTCAGGGGGCAAAGGTCCCGGGGAGCTGTTTTTT

v_gene: TRBV5-8
len: 12
abundance: NA
d_gene: NA
j_gene: TRBJ1-5
CDR3aa: CASSFGNQPQHF
CDR3nt: TGTGCCAGCAGCTTCGGCAATCAGCCCCAGCATTTT

v_gene: TRBV15
len: 12
abundance: NA
d_gene: NA
j_gene: TRBJ1-5
CDR3aa: CATSRDGQPQHF
CDR3nt: TGTGCCACCAGCAGAGACGGACAGCCCCAGCATTTT

v_gene: TRBV6-1
len: 13
abundance: NA
d_gene: NA
j_gene: TRBJ2-1
CDR3aa: CAGKGSSVNEQFF
CDR3nt: TGTGCCGGTAAGGGTTCTAGCGTCAATGAGCAGTTCTTC

v_gene: TRBV28
len: 13
abundance: NA
d_gene: NA
j_gene: TRBJ2-2
CDR3aa: CASSLQGNGELFF
CDR3nt: TGTGCCAGCAGTCTCCAGGGGAACGGGGAGCTGTTTTTT

v_gene: TRBV5-1
len: 17
abundance: NA
d_gene: NA
j_gene: TRBJ2-1
CDR3aa: CASSSAMQGRIHNEQFF
CDR3nt: TGCGCCAGCAGCTCGGCGATGCAGGGGCGGATCCACAATGAGCAGTTCTTC

v_gene: TRBV28
len: 13
abundance: NA
d_gene: NA
j_gene: TRBJ1-1
CDR3aa: CASSLNTNTEAFF
CDR3nt: TGTGCCAGCAGTTTGAATACGAACACTGAAGCTTTCTTT

v_gene: TRBV5-1
len: 15
abundance: NA
d_gene: TRBD1
j_gene: TRBJ2-7
CDR3aa: CASSVQTGNLFEQYF
CDR3nt: TGCGCCAGCAGCGTACAGACAGGGAATCTTTTCGAGCAGTACTTC

v_gene: TRBV5-1
len: 17
abundance: NA
d_gene: TRBD2
j_gene: TRBJ2-1
CDR3aa: CASSALAGVGGGNEQFF
CDR3nt: TGCGCCAGCAGCGCCCTAGCGGGAGTCGGGGGTGGAAATGAGCAGTTCTTC

v_gene: TRBV20-1
len: 10
abundance: NA
d_gene: NA
j_gene: TRBJ2-1
CDR3aa: CSASQDEQFF
CDR3nt: TGCAGTGCAAGTCAGGACGAGCAGTTCTTC

v_gene: TRBV20-1
len: 10
abundance: NA
d_gene: NA
j_gene: TRBJ2-3
CDR3aa: CSANTDTQYF
CDR3nt: TGCAGTGCTAACACAGATACGCAGTATTTT

v_gene: TRBV29-1
len: 14
abundance: NA
d_gene: NA
j_gene: TRBJ1-1
CDR3aa: CSVAPRLGETEAFF
CDR3nt: TGCAGCGTCGCACCCCGCTTGGGAGAGACTGAAGCTTTCTTT

v_gene: TRBV5-1
len: 15
abundance: NA
d_gene: NA
j_gene: TRBJ2-1
CDR3aa: CASSLATSSTDEQFF
CDR3nt: TGCGCCAGCAGCTTAGCGACTAGTTCCACAGATGAGCAGTTCTTC

v_gene: TRBV6-5
len: 16
abundance: NA
d_gene: NA
j_gene: TRBJ1-1
CDR3aa: CASSSRPPAGATEAFF
CDR3nt: TGTGCCAGCAGTTCCCGTCCTCCCGCAGGGGCCACTGAAGCTTTCTTT

v_gene: TRBV5-1
len: 15
abundance: NA
d_gene: TRBD2
j_gene: TRBJ2-7
CDR3aa: CASSGWTSVGNEQYF
CDR3nt: TGCGCCAGCAGCGGTTGGACTAGCGTCGGCAACGAGCAGTACTTC

v_gene: TRBV20-1
len: 10
abundance: NA
d_gene: NA
j_gene: TRBJ2-1
CDR3aa: CSAQYNEQFF
CDR3nt: TGCAGTGCTCAGTACAATGAGCAGTTCTTC

v_gene: TRBV5-1
len: 16
abundance: NA
d_gene: NA
j_gene: TRBJ2-2
CDR3aa: CASSPGVLPGTGELFF
CDR3nt: TGCGCCAGCAGCCCGGGGGTTCTACCAGGCACCGGGGAGCTGTTTTTT

v_gene: TRBV10-3
len: 15
abundance: NA
d_gene: TRBD1
j_gene: TRBJ2-5
CDR3aa: CAISSLQGVIETQYF
CDR3nt: TGTGCCATCAGCTCCCTCCAGGGGGTTATAGAGACCCAGTACTTC

v_gene: TRBV6-1
len: 15
abundance: NA
d_gene: TRBD1
j_gene: TRBJ2-3
CDR3aa: CASSRTGAIADTQYF
CDR3nt: TGTGCCAGCAGCCGGACAGGGGCGATCGCAGATACGCAGTATTTT